This T cell receptor beta chain was obtained from a study of T cell responses to AZD1222 COVID-19 vaccine (dated by TCRdb to the early 2020s). General notes on the study: Because spike-specific TCR depth and breadth did not differ between the two schedules, AZD1222 recipients who got a second dose at roughly 4 weeks were pooled with those who got a second dose at roughly 12 weeks. Trial participants were enrolled by age into subgroups of 18-55, 56-69 and 70-plus years, and 148, 28 and 57 TCR-sequenced participants, respectively, were included in these subgroups. TCR sequencing was performed for about 240 trial participants, of whom 200 to 210 were given two doses of AZD1222 and about 25 were given two doses of MenACWY control vaccine.

This clone has a single count. Its cognate antigen has yet to be identified. Base qualities are not provided; no much larger clone lies one nucleotide away. General conclusions and limits of the study: Most participants were white British and females outnumbered males, and the authors suggested that clonal diversity may have been underestimated. The vaccine-associated CD4 TCRs covered the entire spike protein, and the dominant responses fell in regions 160-218 and 743-854. Because no samples from the day 14 peak response were available, repertoires could be characterized only after the peak T cell response. Reportedly, almost half of the unique spike-specific TCRs recognized epitopes lying outside the regions that are mutated in the B.1.351 and B.1.1.7 variants. Conclusions about previously exposed vaccinees were limited because only a handful of AZD1222 recipients were SARS-CoV-2 seropositive at baseline. The 56-69-year group was small, and its depth increase did not reach significance, likely because of low power. A significant rise in spike-specific TCR breadth and depth was observed after two AZD1222 doses relative to day 0 and relative to MenACWY recipients.

The CDR3 regions of human TCRbeta chains were analyzed by immunosequencing. The paper's processing steps were these. TCRs in the repertoires were matched against a reference library of SARS-CoV-2-specific TCRs that had been generated with the MIRA antigen-specificity platform. Breadth meant the fraction of unique TCRs that were SARS-CoV-2-associated, whereas depth meant the fraction of total T cells that were SARS-CoV-2-associated. Using the MIRA data, every spike-specific TCR was mapped to the spike region that the TCR reacted to and assigned to either a CD4 or a CD8 class. Log10-transformed breadth and depth values were compared by one-way ANOVA with Sidak's multiple comparisons tests. The immuneACCESS repertoire file appears here via TCRdb, limited to in-frame rearrangements. These files lack a portion of the clones; in checked studies, under half of the deficit traces to unresolved V genes, and the cause of the others is not known. The DNA gave D and trimming, while V, J and clone size come from that table. For this sample the table gives over 110,000 clones, of which 80% to 90% were detected only once. Roughly 1.7% of the sample goes to the ten largest clones.

Via the germline V gene, CDR1 is SNHLY and CDR2 FYNNEI. The CDR3 sequence holds 11 residues, the cysteine and phenylalanine included. Of all the DNA, just the CDR3 is kept, 33 bases in frame from base 1. V loses 8 bases, J loses 8 bases, and the germline ends lie 12 bases apart. The time point label of this sample denotes: baseline before first vaccination. Vaccinee samples were obtained from the UK trials COV001 and COV002, which included a single-blind randomized controlled phase 2/3 trial of AZD1222 (ChAdOx1 nCoV-19) in healthy adults. For TCRbeta chain sequencing, PBMC samples from trial participants were taken at day 0 and at day 28 after the second dose.

The receptor was derived from an adult in good health. The rearrangement joined TRBV2 to TRBJ1-2; the D gene is perhaps TRBD1, on 5 matching bases. This sample comprised peripheral blood, obtained on day 0 of AZD1222 vaccination. The CDR3 region reads CASPDGTGYTF. Here is the DNA: TGTGCCAGCCCGGACGGGACGGGCTACACCTTC.